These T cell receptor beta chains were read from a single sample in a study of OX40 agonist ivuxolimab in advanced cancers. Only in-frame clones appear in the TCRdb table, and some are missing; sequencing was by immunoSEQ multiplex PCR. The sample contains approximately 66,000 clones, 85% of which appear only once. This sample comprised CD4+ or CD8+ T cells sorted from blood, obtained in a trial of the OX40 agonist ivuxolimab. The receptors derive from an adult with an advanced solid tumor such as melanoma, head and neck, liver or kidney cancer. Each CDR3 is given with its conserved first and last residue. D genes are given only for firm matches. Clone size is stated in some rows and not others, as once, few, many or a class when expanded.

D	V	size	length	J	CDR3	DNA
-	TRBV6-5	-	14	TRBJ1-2	CASHPAAGYYGYTF	TGTGCCAGTCATCCCGCCGCGGGCTACTATGGCTACACCTTC
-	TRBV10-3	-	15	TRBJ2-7	CAISEGLRSSYEQYF	TGTGCCATCAGTGAGGGACTAAGGTCTTCCTACGAGCAGTACTTC
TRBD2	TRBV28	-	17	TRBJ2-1	CASSFIGKARGRDEQFF	TGTGCCAGCAGTTTTATAGGAAAAGCCCGTGGGAGGGATGAGCAGTTCTTC
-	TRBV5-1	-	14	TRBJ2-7	CASQAPGGGYEQYF	TGCGCCAGCCAAGCCCCAGGGGGAGGATACGAGCAGTACTTC
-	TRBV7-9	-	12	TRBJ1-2	CASRLGGDGYTF	TGTGCCAGCAGGTTAGGGGGAGATGGCTACACCTTC
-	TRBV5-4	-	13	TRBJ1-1	CASSLKGGRKAFF	TGTGCCAGCAGCTTGAAGGGAGGCCGTAAGGCTTTCTTT
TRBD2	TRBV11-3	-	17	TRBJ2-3	CASSPVKTSGNTDTQYF	TGTGCCAGCAGCCCCGTGAAGACTAGCGGTAACACAGATACGCAGTATTTT
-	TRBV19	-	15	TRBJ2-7	CASSIADASSYEQYF	TGTGCCAGTAGTATCGCGGACGCCAGCTCCTACGAGCAGTACTTC
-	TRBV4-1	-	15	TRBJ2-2	CASSHVTYRTGELFF	TGCGCCAGCAGCCATGTCACCTACCGCACCGGGGAGCTGTTTTTT
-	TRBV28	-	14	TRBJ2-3	CASRRYRGTDTQYF	TGTGCCAGCAGAAGGTACAGGGGCACAGATACGCAGTATTTT
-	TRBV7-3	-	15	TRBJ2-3	CASSSGTSPTDTQYF	TGTGCCAGCAGCTCCGGTACTAGCCCCACAGATACGCAGTATTTT
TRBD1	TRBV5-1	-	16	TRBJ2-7	CASSLADRISSYEQYF	TGCGCCAGCAGCTTGGCGGACAGGATTAGCTCCTACGAGCAGTACTTC
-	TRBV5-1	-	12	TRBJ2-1	CASSLPSFEQFF	TGCGCCAGCAGCCTCCCGAGTTTTGAGCAGTTCTTC
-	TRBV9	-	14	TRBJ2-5	CASSVLGGEETQYF	TGTGCCAGCAGCGTACTGGGGGGAGAAGAGACCCAGTACTTC
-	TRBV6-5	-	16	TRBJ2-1	CASSYGEPSSYNEQFF	TGTGCCAGCAGTTACGGGGAGCCGAGCTCCTACAATGAGCAGTTCTTC
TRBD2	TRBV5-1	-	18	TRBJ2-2	CASSLGGLAGARTGELFF	TGCGCCAGCAGCCTTGGTGGGCTAGCGGGAGCCCGCACCGGGGAGCTGTTTTTT
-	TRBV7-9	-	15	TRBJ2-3	CASSPGGRGVNTQYF	TGTGCCAGCAGCCCCGGAGGCAGGGGTGTAAATACGCAGTATTTT
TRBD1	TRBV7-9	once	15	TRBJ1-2	CASSHGQGSDYGYTF	TGTGCCAGCAGCCATGGACAGGGAAGCGACTATGGCTACACCTTC
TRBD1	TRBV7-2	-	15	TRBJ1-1	CASSQGGTGNTEAFF	TGTGCCAGCAGCCAGGGGGGGACAGGGAACACTGAAGCTTTCTTT
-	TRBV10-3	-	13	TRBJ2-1	CAISDLGSNEQFF	TGTGCCATCAGTGATTTAGGGTCCAATGAGCAGTTCTTC
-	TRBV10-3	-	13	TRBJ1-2	CAISVLAGHGYTF	TGTGCCATCAGTGTTTTAGCAGGTCATGGCTACACCTTC
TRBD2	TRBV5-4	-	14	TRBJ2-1	CASSHGTSGSEQFF	TGTGCCAGCAGCCACGGGACTAGCGGGAGTGAGCAGTTCTTC
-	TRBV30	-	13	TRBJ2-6	CGGTFSGANVLTF	TGTGGAGGTACATTCTCTGGGGCCAACGTCCTGACTTTC
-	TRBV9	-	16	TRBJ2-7	CASSAFGTPIAGEQYF	TGTGCCAGCAGCGCATTCGGGACCCCCATCGCGGGGGAGCAGTACTTC
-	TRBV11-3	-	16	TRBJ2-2	CASSLAPGGVYGELFF	TGTGCCAGCAGCTTAGCTCCAGGGGGGGTTTACGGGGAGCTGTTTTTT
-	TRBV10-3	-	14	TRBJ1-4	CATKGRPTNEKLFF	TGTGCCACCAAGGGGCGCCCAACTAATGAAAAACTGTTTTTT
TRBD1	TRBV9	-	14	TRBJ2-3	CASSADRGPDTQYF	TGTGCCAGCAGCGCTGACAGGGGACCAGATACGCAGTATTTT
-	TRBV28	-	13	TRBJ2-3	CASRPQGSDTQYF	TGTGCCAGCAGACCGCAGGGTTCAGATACGCAGTATTTT
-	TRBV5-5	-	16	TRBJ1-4	CASSPGGGLANEKLFF	TGTGCCAGCAGCCCCGGGGGGGGCCTAGCTAATGAAAAACTGTTTTTT
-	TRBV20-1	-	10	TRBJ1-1	CSANRLEAFF	TGCAGTGCTAACAGACTTGAAGCTTTCTTT
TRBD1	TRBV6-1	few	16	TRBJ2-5	CASSEGTGGGRETQYF	TGTGCCAGCAGTGAAGGGACAGGGGGTGGGAGAGAGACCCAGTACTTC
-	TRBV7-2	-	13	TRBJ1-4	CASSLNRGEKLFF	TGTGCCAGCAGTCTTAATCGAGGAGAAAAGCTGTTTTTT
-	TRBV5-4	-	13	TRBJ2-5	CASSFSGDETQYF	TGTGCCAGCAGCTTCTCTGGGGACGAGACCCAGTACTTC
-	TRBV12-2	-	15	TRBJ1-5	CASRLANNSNQPQHF	TGTGCAAGTCGCTTAGCAAATAATAGCAATCAGCCCCAGCATTTT
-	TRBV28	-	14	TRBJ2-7	CASSLARAGYEQYF	TGTGCCAGCAGTTTAGCGCGGGCTGGCTACGAGCAGTACTTC
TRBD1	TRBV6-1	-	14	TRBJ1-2	CASSVEGASYGYTF	TGTGCCAGCAGCGTGGAGGGGGCGAGCTATGGCTACACCTTC
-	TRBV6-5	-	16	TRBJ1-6	CASSYSWGQGNSPLHF	TGTGCCAGCAGTTATAGTTGGGGTCAGGGGAATTCACCCCTCCACTTT
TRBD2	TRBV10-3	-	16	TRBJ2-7	CAISGPTSGRAYEQYF	TGTGCCATCAGTGGCCCGACTAGCGGGAGGGCATACGAGCAGTACTTC
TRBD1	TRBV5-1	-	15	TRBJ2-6	CASSWTGTGANVLTF	TGCGCCAGCAGCTGGACAGGGACTGGGGCCAACGTCCTGACTTTC
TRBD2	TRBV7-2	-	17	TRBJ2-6	CASSVAGPFSGANVLTF	TGTGCCAGCTCCGTAGCGGGCCCTTTCTCTGGGGCCAACGTCCTGACTTTC
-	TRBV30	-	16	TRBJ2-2	CAWSVRSGAGTGELFF	TGTGCCTGGAGTGTACGGTCGGGGGCTGGCACCGGGGAGCTGTTTTTT
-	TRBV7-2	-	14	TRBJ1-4	CASSRSATNEKLFF	TGTGCCAGCAGCCGTTCTGCAACTAATGAAAAACTGTTTTTT
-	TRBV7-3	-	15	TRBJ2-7	CASSYGPGGSYEQYF	TGTGCCAGCAGCTATGGGCCAGGTGGATCCTACGAGCAGTACTTC
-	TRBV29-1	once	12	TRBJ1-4	CSVAGPGEKLFF	TGCAGCGTTGCAGGGCCGGGTGAAAAACTGTTTTTT
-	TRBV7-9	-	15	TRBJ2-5	CASSFPRRIGETQYF	TGTGCCAGCAGCTTCCCCCGCCGGATCGGGGAGACCCAGTACTTC
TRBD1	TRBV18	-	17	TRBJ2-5	CASSRGTGDTNQEAQYF	TGTGCCAGCTCCCGGGGGACAGGCGATACAAACCAAGAGGCCCAGTACTTC
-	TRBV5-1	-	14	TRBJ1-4	CASHKEGPGEKLFF	TGCGCCAGCCATAAAGAGGGGCCGGGTGAAAAACTGTTTTTT
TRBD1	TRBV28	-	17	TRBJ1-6	CASSLRQGASYNSPLHF	TGTGCCAGCAGTCTCCGACAGGGGGCCTCCTATAATTCACCCCTCCACTTT
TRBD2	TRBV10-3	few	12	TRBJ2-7	CAIAGEAYEQYF	TGTGCCATCGCGGGGGAGGCCTACGAGCAGTACTTC
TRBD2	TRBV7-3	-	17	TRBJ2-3	CASSLTASLAGDGTQYF	TGTGCCAGCAGCTTAACGGCTTCCCTAGCGGGAGACGGTACGCAGTATTTT
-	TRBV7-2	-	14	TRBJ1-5	CASSRGVSNQPQHF	TGTGCCAGCAGCCGGGGGGTGAGCAATCAGCCCCAGCATTTT
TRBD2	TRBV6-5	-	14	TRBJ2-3	CASNTRGATDTQYF	TGTGCCAGCAATACGCGGGGGGCCACAGATACGCAGTATTTT